The sample holds a few counts of the clone carrying this T cell receptor (beta chain). Its specificity is not known. This entry comes from a study of T cells in Graves' hyperthyroidism and ophthalmopathy. General observations from the study: Blood also carried most thyroid clonotypes expanded above 0.001.

Amplified TCR beta CDR3 regions derived from RNA transcripts. TCR CDR3 regions were first amplified by RT-PCR with HTBI primers. One entry per CDR3 protein, called by TCRdb with MiXCR from the multiplex PCR reads. The sample has a few hundred thousand distinct CDR3 sequences, around 14% seen once; the top ten hold approximately 29%. Those with hyperthyroidism were 18 to 65 years old, newly diagnosed, and ill for under 2 months. Trimming shortened V by 0 bases and J by 0 bases, and 11 bases separated the two germline ends. CDR1 is LGHDT and CDR2 is YNNKEL in the germline V gene (reference sequence). CDR3 length equals 17 residues.

This chain joins TRBV3-1 and TRBJ2-2, with D perhaps TRBD2 (6 bases). Source material: blood. The clonotype was recovered from a woman younger than 45 with Graves' hyperthyroidism. The CDR3 reads CASSQDLWEANTGELFF. The CDR3 DNA reads as TGTGCCAGCAGCCAAGACCTTTGGGAGGCGAACACCGGGGAGCTGTTTTTT.